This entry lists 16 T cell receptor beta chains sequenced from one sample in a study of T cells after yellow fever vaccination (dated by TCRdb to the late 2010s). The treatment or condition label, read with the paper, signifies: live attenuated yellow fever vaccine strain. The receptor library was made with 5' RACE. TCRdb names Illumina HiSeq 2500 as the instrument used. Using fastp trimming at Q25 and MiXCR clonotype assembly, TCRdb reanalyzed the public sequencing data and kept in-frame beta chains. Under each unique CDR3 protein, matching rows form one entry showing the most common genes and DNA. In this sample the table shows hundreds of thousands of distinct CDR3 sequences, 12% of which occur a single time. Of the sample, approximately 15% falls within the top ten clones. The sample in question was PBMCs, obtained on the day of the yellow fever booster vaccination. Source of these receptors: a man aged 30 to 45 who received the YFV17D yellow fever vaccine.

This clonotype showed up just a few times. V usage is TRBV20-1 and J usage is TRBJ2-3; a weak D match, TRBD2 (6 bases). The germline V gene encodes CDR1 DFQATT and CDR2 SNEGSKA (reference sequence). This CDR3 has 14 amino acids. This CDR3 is CSAAPTGDTDTQYF. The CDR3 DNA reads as TGCAGCGCGGCGCCCACGGGGGATACAGATACGCAGTATTTT.

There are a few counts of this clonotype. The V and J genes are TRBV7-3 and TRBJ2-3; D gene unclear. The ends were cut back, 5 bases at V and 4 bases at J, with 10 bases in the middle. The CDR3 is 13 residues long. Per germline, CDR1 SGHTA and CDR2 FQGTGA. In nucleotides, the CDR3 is TGTGCCAGCAGCCCGCTTGCAGCAGATACGCAGTATTTT. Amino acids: CASSPLAADTQYF.

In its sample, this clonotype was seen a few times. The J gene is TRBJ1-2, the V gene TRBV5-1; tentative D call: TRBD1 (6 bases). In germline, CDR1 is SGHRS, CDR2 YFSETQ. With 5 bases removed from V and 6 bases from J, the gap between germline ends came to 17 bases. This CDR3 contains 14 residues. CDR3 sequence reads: CASRQPGQVHGYTF. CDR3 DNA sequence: TGCGCCAGCAGACAACCGGGACAAGTCCATGGCTACACCTTC.

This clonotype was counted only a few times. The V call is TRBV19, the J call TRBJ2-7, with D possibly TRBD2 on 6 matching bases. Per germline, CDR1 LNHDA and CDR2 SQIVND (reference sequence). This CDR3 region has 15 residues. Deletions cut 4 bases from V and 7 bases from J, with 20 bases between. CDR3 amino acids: CASSREDVGSREQYF. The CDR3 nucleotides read TGTGCCAGTAGTAGGGAGGACGTTGGAAGTCGGGAGCAGTACTTC.

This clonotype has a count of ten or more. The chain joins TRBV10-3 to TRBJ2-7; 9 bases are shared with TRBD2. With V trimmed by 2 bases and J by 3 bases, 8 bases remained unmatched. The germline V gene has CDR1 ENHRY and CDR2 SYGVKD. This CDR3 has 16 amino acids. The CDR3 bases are TGTGCCATCAGTGAGGATGGCGGGAGGGCCCGCTACGAGCAGTACTTC. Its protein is CAISEDGGRARYEQYF.

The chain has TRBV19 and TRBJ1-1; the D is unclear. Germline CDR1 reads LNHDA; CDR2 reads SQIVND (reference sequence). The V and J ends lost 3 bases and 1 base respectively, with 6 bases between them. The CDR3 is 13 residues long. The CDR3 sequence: CASSMTKNTEAFF. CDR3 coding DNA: TGTGCCAGTAGTATGACAAAGAACACTGAAGCTTTCTTT.

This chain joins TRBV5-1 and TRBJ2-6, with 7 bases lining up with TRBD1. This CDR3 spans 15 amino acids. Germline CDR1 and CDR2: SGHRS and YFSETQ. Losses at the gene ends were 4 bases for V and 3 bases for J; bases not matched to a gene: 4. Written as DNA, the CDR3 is TGCGCCAGCAGCCCACAGGGGCTTGGGGCCAACGTCCTGACTTTC. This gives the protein CASSPQGLGANVLTF.

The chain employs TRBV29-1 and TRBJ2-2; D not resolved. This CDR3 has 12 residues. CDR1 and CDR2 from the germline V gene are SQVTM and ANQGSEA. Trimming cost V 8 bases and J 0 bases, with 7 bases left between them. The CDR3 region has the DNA TGCAGCTCCCCCTCGAACACCGGGGAGCTGTTTTTT. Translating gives CSSPSNTGELFF.

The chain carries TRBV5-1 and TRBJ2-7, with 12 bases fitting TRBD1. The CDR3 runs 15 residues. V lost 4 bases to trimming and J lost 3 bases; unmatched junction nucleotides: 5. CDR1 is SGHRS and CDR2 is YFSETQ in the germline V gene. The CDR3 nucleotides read TGCGCCAGCAGCCGGGGACAGGGGGCGAGCTACGAGCAGTACTTC. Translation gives CASSRGQGASYEQYF.

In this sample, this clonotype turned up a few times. The CDR3 here is CSAMDRVNEQYF. CDR3 bases: TGCAGTGCTATGGACAGGGTCAACGAGCAGTACTTC. The rearrangement joins TRBV20-1 to TRBJ2-7; 8 positions match TRBD1. Germline CDR1 and CDR2: DFQATT and SNEGSKA (reference sequence). Trimming removed 4 bases from V and 5 bases from J; junction bases left unmatched: 4. CDR3 size: 12 residues.

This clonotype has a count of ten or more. The chain's CDR3 is CASSSWTSGRGNEQFF. The CDR3 DNA is TGTGCCAGCAGCTCCTGGACTAGCGGGAGGGGTAATGAGCAGTTCTTC. This chain joins TRBV7-2 and TRBJ2-1, with 15 bases fitting TRBD2. The V gene end was trimmed by 4 bases and the J gene end by 7 bases; junction bases not matched to a gene: 5. CDR1 SGHTA and CDR2 FQGNSA come from the germline V gene. The CDR3 has 16 amino acids.

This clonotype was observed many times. CDR3 sequence (DNA): TGTGCCAGCAGCTTAGGACAGTATCAGCCCCAGCATTTT. Translation: CASSLGQYQPQHF. J is TRBJ1-5 and V is TRBV7-2; D might be TRBD1 (5 bases). V lost 1 base to trimming and J lost 5 bases, with 6 bases between them. Per the germline V gene, CDR1 is SGHTA and CDR2 is FQGNSA. The CDR3 extends over 13 amino acids.

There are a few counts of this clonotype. CDR3 DNA sequence: TGCGCCAGCAGCGTAGGGGAATTGCAGTACTTC. Its translation is CASSVGELQYF. The chain couples TRBV5-1 to TRBJ2-7, with D possibly being TRBD1 (5 bases). Germline CDR1 and CDR2: SGHRS and YFSETQ. V lost 4 bases, J lost 9 bases, and 11 bases lay in between. The CDR3 has 11 amino acids. Supplemented by reference TRBV5-1 and TRBJ2-7, the full variable domain reads KAGVTQTPRYLIKTRGQQVTLSCSPISGHRSVSWYQQTPGQGLQFLFEYFSETQRNKGNFPGRFSGRQFSNSRSEMNVSTLELGDSALYLCASSVGELQYFGPGTRLTVT.

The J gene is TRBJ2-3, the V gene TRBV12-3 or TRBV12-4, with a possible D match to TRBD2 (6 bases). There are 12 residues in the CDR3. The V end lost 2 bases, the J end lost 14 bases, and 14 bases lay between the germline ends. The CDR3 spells CASSLPAGSPYF. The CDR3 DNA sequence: TGTGCCAGCAGTTTACCGGCGGGAAGTCCGTATTTT.

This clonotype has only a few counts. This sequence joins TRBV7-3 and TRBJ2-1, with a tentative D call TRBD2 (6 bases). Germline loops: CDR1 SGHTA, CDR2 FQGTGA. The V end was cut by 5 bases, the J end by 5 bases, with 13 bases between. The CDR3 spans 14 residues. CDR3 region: CASSPTASDNEQFF. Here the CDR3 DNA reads TGTGCCAGCAGCCCTACAGCTAGCGACAATGAGCAGTTCTTC.

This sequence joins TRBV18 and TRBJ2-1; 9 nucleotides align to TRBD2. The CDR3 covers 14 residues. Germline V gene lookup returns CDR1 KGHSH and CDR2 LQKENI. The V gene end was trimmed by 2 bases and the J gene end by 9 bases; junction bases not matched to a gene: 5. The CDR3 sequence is CASSPGTSRSEQFF. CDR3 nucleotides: TGTGCCAGCTCACCAGGGACTAGCCGGAGTGAGCAGTTCTTC.